This TCR beta chain was found in a study of cytomegalovirus exposure and HLA in healthy donors (dated by TCRdb to the late 2010s). With respect to the entire study: An earlier analysis of several hundred of the donors reported 250 to 350 Gb of sequence data and about 100 million unique TCR beta sequences from 150 million to 200 million T cells. About five DR-DQ haplotypes were handled as single units for association and clustering because linkage in the cohort was strong. The later analysis used no new phenotypic data to find candidate immune exposures, relying instead on TCR beta sequences and their occurrence across donors. Among the roughly 380 genotyped donors, around 81% belonged to the genetic ancestry cluster associated with self-reported Caucasian donors. Both class I and class II loci were covered by HLA typing, at four-digit resolution. The study combined high-throughput TCR immunosequencing, statistical association of individual TCRs with disease status, and machine learning to predict cytomegalovirus infection status. Every repertoire in the discovery cohort had been generated on one and the same sequencing platform. In an earlier analysis of several hundred of the donors, high-throughput TCR beta sequencing was used to judge whether each TCR beta V gene segment behaved as functional or pseudogenic. The T cell repertoires of 666 subjects were profiled by immunosequencing and related to cytomegalovirus serostatus. Among under 450 genotyped donors of the cohort, an average of approximately 240,000 unique TCR beta nucleotide sequences were sequenced per donor, approximately 20% of them non-productive. The number of typed donors differed by locus: roughly 629-630 for A, B, C, DRB1 and DQB1; 500 to 550 for DQA1; approximately 600 for DPA1; and some 430 for DPB1. Roughly 300 gigabases of sequencing data and 70 million to 100 million unique TCR sequences made up an early release that covered 500 to 650 HLA-typed donors. In addition to the first cohort of 666 subjects, a separate validation cohort of approximately 130 different subjects was used. Donor age, sex, ethnicity and CMV serostatus were compiled together with the repertoire data. To study patterns of TCR occurrence, a later analysis re-analyzed previously published TCR beta repertoires from under 750 donors and added high-resolution HLA genotyping. The study was designed to test whether signatures of past pathogen exposure could be identified by cataloging public T cell receptors. In a later genetic analysis, genome-wide SNP genotypes for about three fifths of the 666 donors were used, and that subset was treated as a discovery cohort.

The library was obtained by the immunoSEQ multiplex PCR assay. The multiplex PCR relied on a mix of 60 forward primers for TCR Vbeta segments and 13 reverse primers for TCR Jbeta segments. Amplification of the CDR3 region of rearranged TCR beta genes was performed with a multiplex PCR assay on genomic DNA. The Illumina HiSeq System was used to sequence the amplified TCR beta libraries as 87-base-pair reads. From the authors' description of their analysis: A later analysis tallied tens of millions of unique TCR beta chains across the roughly 610 repertoires, and 10 million to 11 million of those chains were shared by two or more donors. Raw reads were error-corrected and collapsed into unique sequences with a nearest-neighbor algorithm that merged closely related sequences to remove PCR and sequencing errors. CDR3 sequences were aligned to IMGT reference sequences to assign V, D and J gene segments. Each retained sequence needed at least a six-nucleotide match to both a V gene segment and a J gene segment. Rearrangements were called productive when the CDR3 lacked stop codons and stayed in frame with V and J; all others were non-productive. CDR3 was defined according to IMGT convention as the region running from the second conserved V-encoded cysteine to the conserved J-encoded phenylalanine. The earlier analysis of about 590 of the donors excluded sequences that lacked an unambiguous match to a single V gene segment. In an earlier analysis of around 590 of the donors, a V segment was called functional when productive rearrangements were above 56.7%, and segregating when the standard deviation between donors exceeded 5%. A statistical classification framework was built for diagnosing cytomegalovirus status from the catalog of TCR beta chain sequences. V and J gene assignment, in a later analysis, came from comparing TCR nucleotide sequences with IMGT/GENE-DB human TR gene sequences. A later analysis assigned CDR3 sequences and most-parsimonious VDJ recombination scenarios with the TCRdist pipeline. A later analysis defined each TCR beta chain by its CDR3 amino acid sequence plus V-gene family, and excluded reads lacking a unique V-gene family. In a later analysis, fewer than 650 highly shared, low-generation-probability nucleotide sequences were removed to address suspected cross-contamination and a sequencing artifact. In a later analysis, a clonal expansion index for each public chain was calculated from normalized within-repertoire ranks of inferred template counts. Generation probabilities in a later analysis came from a VDJ recombination model fitted to out-of-frame rearrangements, and those results were checked against IGoR. Hypergeometric tests were used in a later analysis to score TCR-TCR, TCR-HLA and TCR-CMV co-occurrence, with a repertoire-size bias correction applied to the TCR pairs. In a later analysis, false discovery rates were estimated by permuting HLA or CMV assignments 20 times. In a later analysis, co-occurring TCRs were grouped using DBSCAN, and TCRdist sequence similarity was added for clustering within HLA-allele-positive subsets. For co-occurrence clustering, repertoires with fewer than 30,000 or more than 120,000 public chains were excluded, along with five repertoires with anomalous nucleotide sharing. Held by TCRdb, this immuneACCESS table contains in-frame sequences only and omits some clones. Under half of the omission traces to an unresolved V gene where checked; the cause of the rest is unknown. V and J calls and clone size are given by that table; D and trimming were obtained from the DNA. This sample's table lists 180,000 or so clones. The ten largest clones take up approximately 0.72% of the sample.

CDR3 length: 19 amino acids, cysteine to phenylalanine. The DNA shown is the 57-base CDR3, in frame from base 1. CDR1 and CDR2 are drawn from the germline V gene: SGHRS, YFSETQ. Trimming leaves V shorter by 2 bases and J shorter by 11 bases, with the junction holding 23 bases beyond the gene matches. The cohort was made up of 666 healthy bone marrow donors. Cohort members were all nominally healthy when sampled, although unrecorded immune exposures were likely present. The donor was CMV seropositive and was included in the group of around 300 seropositive cohort members. Every donor gave a peripheral blood sample, and the peripheral blood mononuclear cells from that sample were used for TCR beta sequencing. The Qiagen DNeasy Blood Extraction Kit was used to extract genomic DNA from the blood cell samples. The paper's findings and limits, for the study overall: In this cohort, only TCR beta chains were sequenced, and detectable features were limited by the absence of alpha or paired-chain data. Most CMV-associated TCR beta chains appeared to be HLA-restricted in a later analysis, and the HLA associations seemed to be driven largely by CMV exposure. The earlier analysis of approximately 590 of the donors excluded 15 to 20 rarely observed V segments, including chromosome 9 orphons, because counts were too low. The study gave a list of under 200 TCR beta chains associated with cytomegalovirus. A later analysis reported that several top co-occurrence clusters appeared linked to parvovirus B19, influenza, CMV and Epstein-Barr virus. Some IMGT-functional V segments, including TRBV6-2 and TRBV6-3, could not be told apart with the 87-base-pair reads, so those segments were excluded. Linkage disequilibrium might explain the correlated functional status among segregating V segments, but an unknown experimental factor could not be ruled out. In vitro tests confirmed that a few of the cytomegalovirus-associated TCR beta chains recognize cytomegalovirus antigens. Most TCR sequences were seen in very few donors, while some public TCRs were found in many individuals. In a later analysis, about 16,000 TCR beta sequences were associated with specific HLA alleles at a false discovery rate of 0.05. The presence/absence analyses assumed that sequencing depth was roughly uniform across donors, and that assumption may not be true. The classifier was reported to diagnose cytomegalovirus status with high specificity and sensitivity in both the original cohort and the validation cohort. According to a later genetic analysis, donors in an Asian-associated ancestry cluster had fewer N-insertions in productive TCRs than the roughly 660-donor mean. The sequencing pipeline was judged likely to have produced a cluster of highly shared sequence variants as a technical artifact. A later analysis found that TCR association rates varied across HLA loci, with DRB1 alleles showing the most associated TCRs and HLA-C alleles the fewest. A further reported finding was that TCR beta sequences accurately predicted the HLA-A and HLA-B alleles for most subjects in the first cohort. The authors suggested that the approach could potentially be generalized to other disease states and immunological phenotypes. HLA typing was unavailable for some donors at each locus, so association tests used only the typed subset. In a later genetic analysis, a missense DCLRE1C variant was associated with V-gene and J-gene trimming of TCR beta chains, and the association was replicated in an independent cohort. An earlier analysis of approximately 540 of the donors showed that most TCR beta V segments appeared in productive rearrangements either about 90% or about 30% of the time, which broadly matched IMGT annotations. When HLA alleles, especially DR and DQ, strongly co-occurred, TCR associations were difficult to assign to individual alleles. The only immune exposure information available for the cohort was CMV serostatus. Compared with equally common non-associated chains, HLA-associated TCR beta chains in a later analysis were more clonally expanded and had lower generation probabilities.

As regards this clone: Its recognized antigen is unknown.

This TCR was sampled from a woman between 18 and 29 years old in good health and CMV-seropositive. Sequenced: PBMCs. The chain is made from TRBV5-1 and TRBJ2-5, with 11 bases in between that match TRBD2. This receptor carries the CDR3 CASSFSQVSGTSGMGEQYF. The DNA reads TGCGCCAGCAGCTTTTCCCAGGTCTCCGGGACTAGCGGAATGGGAGAGCAGTACTTC. Reference TRBV5-1 and TRBJ2-5 proteins supply the regions before and after the CDR3; the full variable domain is: KAGVTQTPRYLIKTRGQQVTLSCSPISGHRSVSWYQQTPGQGLQFLFEYFSETQRNKGNFPGRFSGRQFSNSRSEMNVSTLELGDSALYLCASSFSQVSGTSGMGEQYFGPGTRLLVL.